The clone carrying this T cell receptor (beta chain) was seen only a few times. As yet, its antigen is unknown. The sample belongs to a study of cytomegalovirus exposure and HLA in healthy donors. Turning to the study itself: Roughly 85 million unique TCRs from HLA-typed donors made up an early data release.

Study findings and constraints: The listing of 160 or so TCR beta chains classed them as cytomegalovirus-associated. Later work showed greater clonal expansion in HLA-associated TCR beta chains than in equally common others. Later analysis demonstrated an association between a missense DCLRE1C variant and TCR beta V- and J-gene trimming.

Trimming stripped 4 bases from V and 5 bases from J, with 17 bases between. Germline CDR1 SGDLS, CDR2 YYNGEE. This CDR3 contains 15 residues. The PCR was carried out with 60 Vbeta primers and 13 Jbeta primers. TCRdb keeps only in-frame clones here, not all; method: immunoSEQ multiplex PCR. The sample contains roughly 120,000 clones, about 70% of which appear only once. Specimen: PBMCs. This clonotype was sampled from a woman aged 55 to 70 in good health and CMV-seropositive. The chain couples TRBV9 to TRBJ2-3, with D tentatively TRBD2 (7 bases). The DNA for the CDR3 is TGTGCCAGCAGCCCCGAAGGGGGGGGGATAGATACGCAGTATTTT. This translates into CASSPEGGGIDTQYF.